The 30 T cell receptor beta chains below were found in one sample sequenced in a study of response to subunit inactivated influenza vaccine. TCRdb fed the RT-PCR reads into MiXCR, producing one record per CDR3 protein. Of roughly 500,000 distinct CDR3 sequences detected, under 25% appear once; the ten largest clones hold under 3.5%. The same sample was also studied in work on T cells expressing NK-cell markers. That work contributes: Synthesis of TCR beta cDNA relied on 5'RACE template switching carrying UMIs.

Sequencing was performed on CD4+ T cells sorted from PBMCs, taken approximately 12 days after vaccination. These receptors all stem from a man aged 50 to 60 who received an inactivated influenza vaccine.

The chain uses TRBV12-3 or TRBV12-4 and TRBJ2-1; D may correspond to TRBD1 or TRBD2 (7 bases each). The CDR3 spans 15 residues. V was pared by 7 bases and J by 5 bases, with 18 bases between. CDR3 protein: CASKVARGGNNEQFF. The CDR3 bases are TGTGCCAGCAAAGTAGCCAGGGGGGGTAACAATGAGCAGTTCTTC.

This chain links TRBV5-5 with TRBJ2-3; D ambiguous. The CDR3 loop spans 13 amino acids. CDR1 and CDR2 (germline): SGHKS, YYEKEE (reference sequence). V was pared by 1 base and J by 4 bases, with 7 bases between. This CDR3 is CASSLILADTQYF. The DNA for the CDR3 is TGTGCCAGCAGCTTGATTCTCGCAGATACGCAGTATTTT.

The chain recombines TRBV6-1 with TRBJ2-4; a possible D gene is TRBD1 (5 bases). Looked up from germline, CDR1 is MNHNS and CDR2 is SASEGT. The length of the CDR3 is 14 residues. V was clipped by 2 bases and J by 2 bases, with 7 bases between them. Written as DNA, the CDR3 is TGTGCCAGCAGTGAACAGGGAACCAAAAACATTCAGTACTTC. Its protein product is CASSEQGTKNIQYF.

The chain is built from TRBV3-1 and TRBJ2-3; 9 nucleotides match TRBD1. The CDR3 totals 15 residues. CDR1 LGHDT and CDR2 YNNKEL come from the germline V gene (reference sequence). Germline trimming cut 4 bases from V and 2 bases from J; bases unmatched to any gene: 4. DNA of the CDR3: TGTGCCAGCAGCCCACAGGGGGCGATCACAGATACGCAGTATTTT. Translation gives CASSPQGAITDTQYF.

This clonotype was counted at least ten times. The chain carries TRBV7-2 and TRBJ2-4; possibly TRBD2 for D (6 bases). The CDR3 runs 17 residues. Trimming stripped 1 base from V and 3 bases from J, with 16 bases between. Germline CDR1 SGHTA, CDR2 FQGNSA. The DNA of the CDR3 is TGTGCCAGCAGCTTAGGGCTTGGACGGAGGGGCAAAAACATTCAGTACTTC. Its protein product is CASSLGLGRRGKNIQYF.

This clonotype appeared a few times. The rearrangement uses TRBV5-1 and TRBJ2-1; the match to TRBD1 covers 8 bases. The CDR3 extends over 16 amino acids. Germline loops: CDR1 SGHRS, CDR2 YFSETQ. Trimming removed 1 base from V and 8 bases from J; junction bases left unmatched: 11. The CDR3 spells CASSLTGQVGYHEQFF. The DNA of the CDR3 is TGCGCCAGCAGCTTGACGGGACAGGTCGGTTACCATGAGCAGTTCTTC.

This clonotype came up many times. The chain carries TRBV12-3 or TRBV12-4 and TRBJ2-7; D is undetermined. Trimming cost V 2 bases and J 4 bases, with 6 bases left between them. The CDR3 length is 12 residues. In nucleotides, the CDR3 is TGTGCCAGCAGTTTAATGGGTTACGAGCAGTACTTC. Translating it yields CASSLMGYEQYF.

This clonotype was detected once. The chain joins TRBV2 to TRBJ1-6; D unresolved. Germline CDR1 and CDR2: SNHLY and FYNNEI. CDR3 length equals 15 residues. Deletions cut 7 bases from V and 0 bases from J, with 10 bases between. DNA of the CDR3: TGTGCCAGCATGGCCGTGAGCTCCTATAATTCACCCCTCCACTTT. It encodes CASMAVSSYNSPLHF. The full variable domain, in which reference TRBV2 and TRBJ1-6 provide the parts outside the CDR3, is EPEVTQTPSHQVTQMGQEVILRCVPISNHLYFYWYRQILGQKVEFLVSFYNNEISEKSEIFDDQFSVERPDGSNFTLKIRSTKLEDSAMYFCASMAVSSYNSPLHFGNGTRLTVT.

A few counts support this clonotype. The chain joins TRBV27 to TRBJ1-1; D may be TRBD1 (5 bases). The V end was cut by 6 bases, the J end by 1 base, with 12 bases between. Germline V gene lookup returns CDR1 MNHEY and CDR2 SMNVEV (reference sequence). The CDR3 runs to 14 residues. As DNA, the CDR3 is TGTGCCAGCAGGTGGGGCAGCTCGAACACTGAAGCTTTCTTT. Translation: CASRWGSSNTEAFF.

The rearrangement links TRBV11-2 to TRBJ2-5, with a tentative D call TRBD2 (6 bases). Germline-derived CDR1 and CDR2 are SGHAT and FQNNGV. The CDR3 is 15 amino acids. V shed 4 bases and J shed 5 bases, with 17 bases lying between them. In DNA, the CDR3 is TGTGCCAGCAGCTCCATTCGGGCGGCGGGGGAGACCCAGTACTTC. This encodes CASSSIRAAGETQYF.

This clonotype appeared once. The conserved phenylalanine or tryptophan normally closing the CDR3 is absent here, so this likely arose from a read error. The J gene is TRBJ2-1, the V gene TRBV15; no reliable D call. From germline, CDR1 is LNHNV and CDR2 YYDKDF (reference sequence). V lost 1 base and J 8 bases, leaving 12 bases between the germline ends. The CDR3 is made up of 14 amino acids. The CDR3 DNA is TGTGCCACCAGCAGAGTCCTTAAGGGCGATGAGCAGTTCTTA. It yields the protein CATSRVLKGDEQFL.

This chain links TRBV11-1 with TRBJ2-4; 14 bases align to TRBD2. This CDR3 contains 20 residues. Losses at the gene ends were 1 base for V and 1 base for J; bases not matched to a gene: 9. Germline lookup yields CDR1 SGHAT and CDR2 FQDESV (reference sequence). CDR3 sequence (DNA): TGTGCCAGCAGCTTAGTCTGGGGACTAGCGGGAGAGAAGGCCAAAAACATTCAGTACTTC. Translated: CASSLVWGLAGEKAKNIQYF. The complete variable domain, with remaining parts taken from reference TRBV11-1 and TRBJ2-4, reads EAEVAQSPRYKITEKSQAVAFWCDPISGHATLYWYRQILGQGPELLVQFQDESVVDDSQLPKDRFSAERLKGVDSTLKIQPAELGDSAMYLCASSLVWGLAGEKAKNIQYFGAGTRLSVL.

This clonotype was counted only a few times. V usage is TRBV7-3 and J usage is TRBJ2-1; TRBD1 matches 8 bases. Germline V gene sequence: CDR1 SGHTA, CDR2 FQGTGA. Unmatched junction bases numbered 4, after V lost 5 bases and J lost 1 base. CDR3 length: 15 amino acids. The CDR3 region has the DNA TGTGCCAGCAGCCCGACAGGGGTTTCCTACAATGAGCAGTTCTTC. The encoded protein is CASSPTGVSYNEQFF.

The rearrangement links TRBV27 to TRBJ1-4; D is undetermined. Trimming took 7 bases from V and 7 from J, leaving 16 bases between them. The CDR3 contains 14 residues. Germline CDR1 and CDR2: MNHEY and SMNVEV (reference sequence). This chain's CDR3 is CASKRGGLGEKLFF. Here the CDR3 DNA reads TGTGCCAGCAAGCGGGGTGGCCTCGGTGAAAAACTGTTTTTT. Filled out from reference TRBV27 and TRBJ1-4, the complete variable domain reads EAQVTQNPRYLITVTGKKLTVTCSQNMNHEYMSWYRQDPGLGLRQIYYSMNVEVTDKGDVPEGYKVSRKEKRNFPLILESPSPNQTSLYFCASKRGGLGEKLFFGSGTQLSVL.

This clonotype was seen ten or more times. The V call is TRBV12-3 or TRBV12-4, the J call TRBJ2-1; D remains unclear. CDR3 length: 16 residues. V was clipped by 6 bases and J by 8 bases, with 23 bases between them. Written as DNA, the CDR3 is TGTGCCAGCAGCCTCGGTCGGTGGGCCGGCGACGATGAGCAGTTCTTC. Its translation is CASSLGRWAGDDEQFF.

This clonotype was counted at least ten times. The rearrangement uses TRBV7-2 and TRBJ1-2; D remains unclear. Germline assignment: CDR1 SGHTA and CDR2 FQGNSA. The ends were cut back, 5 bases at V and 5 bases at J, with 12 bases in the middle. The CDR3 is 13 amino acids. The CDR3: CASSERQRYGYTF. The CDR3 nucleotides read TGTGCCAGCAGCGAACGACAACGATATGGCTACACCTTC.

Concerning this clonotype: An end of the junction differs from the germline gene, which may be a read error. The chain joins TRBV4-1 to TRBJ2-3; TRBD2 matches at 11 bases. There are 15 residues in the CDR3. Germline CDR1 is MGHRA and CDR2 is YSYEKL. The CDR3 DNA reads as TGCGCCAGCAGCCAAGACTCTAGCGGGGGGATCCAGCTGAATTTT. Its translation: CASSQDSSGGIQLNF.

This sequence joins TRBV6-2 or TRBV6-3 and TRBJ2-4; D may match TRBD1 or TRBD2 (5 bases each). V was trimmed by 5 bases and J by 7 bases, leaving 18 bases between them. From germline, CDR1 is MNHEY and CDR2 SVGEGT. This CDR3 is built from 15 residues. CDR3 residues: CASSTPTRGGNIQYF. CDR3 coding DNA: TGTGCCAGCAGTACTCCCACTAGGGGTGGTAACATTCAGTACTTC.

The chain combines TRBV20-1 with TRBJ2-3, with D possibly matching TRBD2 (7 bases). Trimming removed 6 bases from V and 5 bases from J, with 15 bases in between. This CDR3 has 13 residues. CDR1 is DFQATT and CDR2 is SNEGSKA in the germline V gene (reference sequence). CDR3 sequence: CSARSGGRDTQYF. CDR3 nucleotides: TGCAGTGCCAGGTCGGGGGGCAGAGATACGCAGTATTTT.

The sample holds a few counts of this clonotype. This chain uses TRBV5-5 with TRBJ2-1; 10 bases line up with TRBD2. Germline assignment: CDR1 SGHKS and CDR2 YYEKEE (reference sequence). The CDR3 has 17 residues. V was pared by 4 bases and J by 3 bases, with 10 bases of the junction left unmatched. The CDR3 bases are TGTGCCAGCAGCCCTCTTCATAGCGGGGGGAACTACAATGAGCAGTTCTTC. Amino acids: CASSPLHSGGNYNEQFF.

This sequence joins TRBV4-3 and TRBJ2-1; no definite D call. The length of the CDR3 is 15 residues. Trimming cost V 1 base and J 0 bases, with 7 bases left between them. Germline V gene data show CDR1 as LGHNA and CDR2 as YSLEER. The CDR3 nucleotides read TGCGCCAGCAGCCAAGCACACACCTCCTACAATGAGCAGTTCTTC. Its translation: CASSQAHTSYNEQFF.

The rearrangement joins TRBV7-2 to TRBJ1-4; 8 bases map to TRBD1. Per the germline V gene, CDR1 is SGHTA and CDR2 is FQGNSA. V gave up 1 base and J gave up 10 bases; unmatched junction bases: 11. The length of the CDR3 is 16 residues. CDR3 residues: CASSLEGTDRAGKLFF. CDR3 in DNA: TGTGCCAGCAGCTTAGAGGGCACGGACAGGGCCGGAAAACTGTTTTTT.

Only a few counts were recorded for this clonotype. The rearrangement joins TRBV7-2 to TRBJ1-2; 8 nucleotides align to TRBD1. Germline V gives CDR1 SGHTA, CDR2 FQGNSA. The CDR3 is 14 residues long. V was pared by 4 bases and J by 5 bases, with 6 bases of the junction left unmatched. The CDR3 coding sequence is TGTGCCAGCAGCTCCACAGGGGGACCATATGGCTACACCTTC. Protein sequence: CASSSTGGPYGYTF.

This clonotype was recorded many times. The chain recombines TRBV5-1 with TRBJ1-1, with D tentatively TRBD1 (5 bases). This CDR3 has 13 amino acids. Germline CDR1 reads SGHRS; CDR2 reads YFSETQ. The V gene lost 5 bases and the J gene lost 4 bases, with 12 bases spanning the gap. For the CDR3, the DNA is TGCGCCAGCAGAGAACAGGCGGGCACTGAAGCTTTCTTT. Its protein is CASREQAGTEAFF.

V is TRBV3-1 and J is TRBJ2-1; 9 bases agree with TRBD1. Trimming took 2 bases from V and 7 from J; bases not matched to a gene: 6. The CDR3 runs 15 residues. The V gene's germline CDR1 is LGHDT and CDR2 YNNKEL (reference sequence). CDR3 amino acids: CASSQPGQGGNEQFF. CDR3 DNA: TGTGCCAGCAGCCAACCGGGACAGGGTGGAAATGAGCAGTTCTTC.

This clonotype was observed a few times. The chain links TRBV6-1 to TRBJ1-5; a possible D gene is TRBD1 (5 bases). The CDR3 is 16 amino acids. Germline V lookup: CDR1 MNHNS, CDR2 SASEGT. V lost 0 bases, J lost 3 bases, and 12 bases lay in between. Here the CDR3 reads CASSEAGQGDNQPQHF. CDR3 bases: TGTGCCAGCAGTGAAGCGGGTCAGGGCGACAATCAGCCCCAGCATTTT.

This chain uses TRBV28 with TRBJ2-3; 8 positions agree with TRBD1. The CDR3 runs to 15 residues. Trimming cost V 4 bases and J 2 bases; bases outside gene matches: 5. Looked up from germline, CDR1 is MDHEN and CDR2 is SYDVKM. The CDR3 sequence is CASSSQGDPTDTQYF. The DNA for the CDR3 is TGTGCCAGCAGTTCACAGGGGGACCCCACAGATACGCAGTATTTT.

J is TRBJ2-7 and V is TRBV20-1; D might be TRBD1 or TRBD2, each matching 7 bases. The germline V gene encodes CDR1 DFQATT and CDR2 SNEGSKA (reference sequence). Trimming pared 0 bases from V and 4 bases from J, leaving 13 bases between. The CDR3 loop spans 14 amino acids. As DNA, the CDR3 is TGCAGTGCTAGAGATAACAGGGGAGGGTACGAGCAGTACTTC. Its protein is CSARDNRGGYEQYF.

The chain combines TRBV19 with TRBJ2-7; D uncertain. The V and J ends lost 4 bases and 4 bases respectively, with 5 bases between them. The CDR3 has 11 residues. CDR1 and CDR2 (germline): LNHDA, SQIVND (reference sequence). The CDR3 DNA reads TGTGCCAGTAGTAACGGTTACGAGCAGTACTTC. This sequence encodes CASSNGYEQYF.

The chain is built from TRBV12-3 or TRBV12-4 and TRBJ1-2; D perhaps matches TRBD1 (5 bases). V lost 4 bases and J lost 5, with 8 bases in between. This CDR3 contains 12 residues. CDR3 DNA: TGTGCCAGCAGTTCACAGGAATATGGCTACACCTTC. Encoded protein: CASSSQEYGYTF.